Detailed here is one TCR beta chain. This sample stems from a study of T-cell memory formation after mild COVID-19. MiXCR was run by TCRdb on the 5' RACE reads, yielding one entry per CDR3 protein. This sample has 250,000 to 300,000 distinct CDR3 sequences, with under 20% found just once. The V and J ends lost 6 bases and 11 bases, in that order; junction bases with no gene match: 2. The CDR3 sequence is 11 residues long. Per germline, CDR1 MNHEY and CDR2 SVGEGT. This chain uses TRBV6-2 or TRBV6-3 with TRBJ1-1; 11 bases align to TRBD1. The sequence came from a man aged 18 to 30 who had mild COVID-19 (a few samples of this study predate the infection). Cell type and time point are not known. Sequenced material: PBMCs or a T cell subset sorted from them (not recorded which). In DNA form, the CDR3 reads TGTGCCAGCAGGGACAGGGGGCATGCTTTCTTT. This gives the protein CASRDRGHAFF.